Below, one T cell receptor beta chain is given with its context. Its antigen has not been determined. No base quality information exists; no much larger clone differs at one position. Patients with a history of autoimmune disease or receiving systemic immunosuppression were excluded from the trial. Peripheral blood for TCR sequencing was collected from all dose cohorts at baseline, on cycle 4 day 1, and on cycle 7 day 1. Samples were obtained from an open-label, multicenter, first-in-human phase I dose-escalation trial of ivuxolimab. Adults with locally advanced or metastatic head and neck squamous cell, hepatocellular, melanoma or renal cell carcinoma were enrolled in the trial. CD4+ and CD8+ T cells were sorted separately from peripheral blood before TCR sequencing. The record originates from a study of OX40 agonist ivuxolimab in advanced cancers. With regard to the full study: Ivuxolimab was a fully human IgG2 agonistic monoclonal antibody targeting the costimulatory receptor OX40 (CD134). Intravenous ivuxolimab was administered to patients every 2 weeks at six dose levels: 0.01, 0.1, 0.3, 1.5, 3 and 10 mg/kg. Among the 52 dose-escalation patients, 19 had hepatocellular carcinoma, roughly 15 melanoma, 9 renal cell carcinoma and 9 head and neck cancer. The dose-escalation cohort was roughly 87% male with a mean age of roughly 60 years, ranging from roughly 23 to 80. Patients were allowed to have had prior anti-PD-1, anti-PD-L1 or anti-CTLA-4 therapy, and approximately 40% of the dose-escalation patients had been treated with checkpoint inhibitors. Partial responses were achieved by three dose-escalation patients, of whom one had hepatocellular carcinoma and two had cutaneous melanoma. Peripheral TCRbeta sequencing was intended to test whether TCR sequence diversity was altered and clonal T-cell expansion was caused by ivuxolimab. The monotherapy dose-escalation portion (N = 52 patients) of the phase I ivuxolimab trial is reported in the paper.

From the cysteine up to the phenylalanine, the CDR3 has a length of 13 residues. Kept here is only the CDR3 DNA, which spans 39 bases and is read in frame from base 1. The germline V gene encodes CDR1 SGHRS and CDR2 YFSETQ. Summary of the overall study and its limitations: In the 0.1-3.0 mg/kg groups, partial responders had among the lowest normalized peripheral clonal expansion, particularly in CD8+ T cells. Clonal expansion of both CD4+ and CD8+ blood T cells was observed from baseline to week 6 at doses 0.1 to 3.0 mg/kg. Low levels of normalized T-cell clonal expansion were also seen in some patients who did not respond. The antigen specificity of the clonally expanded peripheral T cells was not determined. After ivuxolimab, expanded clones were on average more numerous among CD8+ T cells than among CD4+ T cells.

To sequence the TCRbeta CDR3 region, genomic DNA was isolated from the sorted cells. The immunoSEQ Assay was used for sequencing of TCRbeta CDR3 regions. As stored in TCRdb, this immuneACCESS dataset retains in-frame rearrangements with V and J assigned. A fraction of the clones does not appear; measured against another copy, unresolved V genes explain less than half of the discrepancy, and the remainder lacks a known reason. For this sample the table gives some 67,000 clones, of which 85% were detected only once. The top ten clones comprise about 0.83% of the sample. The sequence was obtained from an adult with an advanced solid tumor such as melanoma, head and neck, liver or kidney cancer. Sequenced material: CD4+ or CD8+ T cells sorted from blood, taken in a trial of the OX40 agonist ivuxolimab. Recombination linked TRBV5-1 to TRBJ2-5; 6 matching bases give a weak D call of TRBD1. The end of the DNA fits TRBJ2-7 better, so the J call may be wrong. The sequence in DNA is TGCGCCAGCAATGTCAGGCCAGGGGACGAGCAGTACTTC. Its product reads: CASNVRPGDEQYF.